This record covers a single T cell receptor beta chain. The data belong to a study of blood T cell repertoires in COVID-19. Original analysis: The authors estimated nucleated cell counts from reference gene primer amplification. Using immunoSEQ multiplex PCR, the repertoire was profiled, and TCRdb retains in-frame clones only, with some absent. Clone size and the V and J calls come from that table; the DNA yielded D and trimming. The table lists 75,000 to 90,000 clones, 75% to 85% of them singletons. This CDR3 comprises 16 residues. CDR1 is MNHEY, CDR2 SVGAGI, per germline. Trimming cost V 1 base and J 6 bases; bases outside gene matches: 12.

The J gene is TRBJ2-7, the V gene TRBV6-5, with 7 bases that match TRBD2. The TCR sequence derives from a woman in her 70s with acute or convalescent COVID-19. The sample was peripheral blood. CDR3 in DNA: TGTGCCAGCAGTTACTTAGGCGGGGGAAGATACCGCGAGCAGTACTTC. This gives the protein CASSYLGGGRYREQYF.